Listed here is a single T cell receptor (beta chain). The target antigen is unknown. CDR1 is SQVTM, CDR2 ANQGSEA, per germline. The CDR3 contains 13 residues. With V trimmed by 8 bases and J by 2 bases, 8 bases remained unmatched. Repertoires were generated with immunoSEQ multiplex PCR, while TCRdb's copy carries only in-frame clones and drops some. The data show roughly 71,000 clones, approximately 88% seen once. The data are from a study of OX40 agonist ivuxolimab in advanced cancers. Study-level findings and limits: Within 6 weeks, CD4+ and CD8+ blood T cells expanded clonally at 0.1 to 3.0 mg/kg. The average count of expanded clones was higher among CD8+ T cells than among CD4+. Low normalized clonal expansion also occurred in some nonresponding patients.

The sequencing here drew on CD4+ or CD8+ T cells sorted from blood, taken in a trial of the OX40 agonist ivuxolimab. The receptor was isolated from an adult with an advanced solid tumor such as melanoma, head and neck, liver or kidney cancer. The chain combines TRBV29-1 with TRBJ1-2; TRBD1 matches at 7 bases. CDR3 protein: CSFRTGVNYGYTF. The CDR3 nucleotides are TGCAGCTTCCGGACAGGAGTGAACTATGGCTACACCTTC.